Listed here are 14 T cell receptor beta chains from one sample, sequenced in a study of immune cell composition in non-small cell lung cancer. Here immunoSEQ multiplex PCR was the method, and the copy in TCRdb shows in-frame clones only, minus some. The sample contains under 9,000 clones, around two thirds of which appear only once. Normal lung sampling was at least 3 cm from the tumour, as distant as possible. Sequencing used non-adjacent lung tissue. These receptors all stem from a human donor with non-small cell lung cancer.

CDR3 region: CASSSGQGASQPQHF. The DNA for the CDR3 is TGTGCCAGCAGTTCCGGACAGGGGGCGAGTCAGCCCCAGCATTTT. This sequence joins TRBV27 and TRBJ1-5; TRBD1 aligns across 11 bases. Germline CDR1 reads MNHEY; CDR2 reads SMNVEV (reference sequence). V shed 4 bases and J 6 bases; nucleotides not matched to a gene: 5. CDR3 length: 15 residues.

The V call is TRBV19, the J call TRBJ2-6; D is perhaps TRBD2 (5 bases). CDR1 is LNHDA and CDR2 is SQIVND in the germline V gene (reference sequence). V was cut by 7 bases and J by 1 base, with 11 bases left in between. The CDR3 spans 15 residues. The CDR3 nucleotides read TGTGCCAGTAACACGCCGGGGTCTGGGGCCAACGTCCTGACTTTC. Translating it yields CASNTPGSGANVLTF. The complete variable domain, with remaining parts taken from reference TRBV19 and TRBJ2-6, reads DGGITQSPKYLFRKEGQNVTLSCEQNLNHDAMYWYRQDPGQGLRLIYYSQIVNDFQKGDIAEGYSVSREKKESFPLTVTSAQKNPTAFYLCASNTPGSGANVLTFGAGSRLTVL.

J is TRBJ2-1 and V is TRBV6-5; TRBD1 matches 9 bases. The CDR3 spans 15 residues. Germline V gene data show CDR1 as MNHEY and CDR2 as SVGAGI. Unmatched junction bases numbered 5, after V lost 0 bases and J lost 8 bases. CDR3 residues: CASSYSGQGLHEQFF. Here the CDR3 DNA reads TGTGCCAGCAGTTACTCGGGACAGGGATTACATGAGCAGTTCTTC.

The V call is TRBV27, the J call TRBJ1-1; TRBD1 matches at 8 bases. With V trimmed by 4 bases and J by 6 bases, 4 bases remained unmatched. CDR1 is MNHEY, CDR2 SMNVEV, per germline (reference sequence). The CDR3 is made up of 13 amino acids. CDR3 amino acids: CASSSNRGAEAFF. The CDR3 nucleotides are TGTGCCAGCAGTTCAAACAGGGGGGCTGAAGCTTTCTTT.

This clone was detected only a few times. The rearrangement uses TRBV10-1 and TRBJ1-1, with no clear D. The ends were cut back, 2 bases at V and 3 bases at J, with 16 bases in the middle. The germline gives CDR1 WNHNN, CDR2 SYGVQD (reference sequence). This CDR3 is built from 16 residues. CDR3 region: CASSERQVRVDTEAFF. The CDR3 bases are TGCGCCAGCAGTGAGAGGCAGGTGCGGGTGGACACTGAAGCTTTCTTT.

CDR3: CASQEDRGRRNTQYF. CDR3 bases: TGTGCCAGTCAAGAGGACAGGGGGCGTAGGAATACGCAGTATTTT. The J gene is TRBJ2-3, the V gene TRBV6-4; 11 bases agree with TRBD1. Germline-derived CDR1 and CDR2 are MRHNA and SNTAGT. The V gene end was trimmed by 9 bases and the J gene end by 7 bases; junction bases not matched to a gene: 12. The CDR3 extends over 15 amino acids.

This chain joins TRBV6-5 and TRBJ2-7; 8 nucleotides agree with TRBD1. The CDR3 spans 13 residues. Germline V gives CDR1 MNHEY, CDR2 SVGAGI. Unmatched junction bases numbered 4, after V lost 6 bases and J lost 3 bases. CDR3 protein: CASSHDRGYEQYF. The DNA for the CDR3 is TGTGCCAGCAGCCACGACAGGGGCTACGAGCAGTACTTC.

This chain joins TRBV11-2 and TRBJ2-3; 9 nucleotides agree with TRBD1. V shed 4 bases and J 3 bases; nucleotides not matched to a gene: 5. This CDR3 is 15 amino acids long. From germline, CDR1 is SGHAT and CDR2 FQNNGV. CDR3 region: CASSSYRGPTDTQYF. The CDR3, as DNA: TGTGCCAGCAGCTCCTACAGGGGGCCGACAGATACGCAGTATTTT. The full variable domain, completed using reference TRBV11-2 and TRBJ2-3, is EAGVAQSPRYKIIEKRQSVAFWCNPISGHATLYWYQQILGQGPKLLIQFQNNGVVDDSQLPKDRFSAERLKGVDSTLKIQPAKLEDSAVYLCASSSYRGPTDTQYFGPGTRLTVL.

This chain links TRBV7-6 with TRBJ2-7, with TRBD2 matching 13 bases. CDR1 is SGHVS and CDR2 is FNYEAQ in the germline V gene. The CDR3 is made up of 16 amino acids. Unmatched junction bases numbered 4, after V lost 5 bases and J lost 0 bases. The CDR3 sequence: CASSPGLAGSSYEQYF. The CDR3 region has the DNA TGTGCCAGCAGCCCGGGACTAGCGGGGAGCTCCTACGAGCAGTACTTC.

The V gene is TRBV19, the J gene TRBJ1-2; the D gene is possibly TRBD1 (5 bases). The length of the CDR3 is 14 residues. Germline CDR1 is LNHDA and CDR2 is SQIVND (reference sequence). V was cut by 3 bases and J by 1 base, with 9 bases left in between. CDR3 nucleotide sequence: TGTGCCAGTAGTATCCAGACAGATAACTATGGCTACACCTTC. Translated, it gives CASSIQTDNYGYTF.

J is TRBJ1-6 and V is TRBV10-3, with unresolved D. Trimming removed 4 bases at V and 7 bases at J, with 8 bases between. From germline, CDR1 is ENHRY and CDR2 SYGVKD. The CDR3 is made up of 13 amino acids. The CDR3 sequence is CAISGDGNSPLHF. The CDR3 DNA sequence: TGTGCCATCAGTGGAGACGGGAATTCACCCCTCCACTTT.

The V call is TRBV14, the J call TRBJ2-3; TRBD2 matches at 8 bases. This CDR3 contains 17 residues. The junction had 10 bases not matched to a gene; V was cut back by 4 bases and J by 1 base. Looked up from germline, CDR1 is SGHDN and CDR2 is FVKESK. CDR3 in amino acids: CASSLTPPGGGTDTQYF. CDR3 nucleotides: TGTGCCAGCAGCCTTACCCCTCCCGGGGGGGGCACAGATACGCAGTATTTT.

The rearrangement uses TRBV7-8 and TRBJ1-4; 7 bases match TRBD1. After removal of 5 bases from V and 4 bases from J, the junction contained 4 bases not matched to a gene. This CDR3 region has 14 residues. From germline, CDR1 is SGHVS and CDR2 FQNEAQ. The CDR3 is CASSMGQLNEKLFF. As DNA, the CDR3 is TGTGCCAGCAGCATGGGACAGCTTAATGAAAAACTGTTTTTT.

The chain employs TRBV7-9 and TRBJ2-4; D perhaps matches TRBD2 (6 bases). CDR1 and CDR2 (germline): SEHNR, FQNEAQ (reference sequence). V was shortened by 1 base and J by 0 bases, with 10 bases between the two germline ends. This CDR3 has 16 residues. CDR3 sequence: CASSLGAGLAKNIQYF. The CDR3 bases are TGTGCCAGCAGCTTAGGGGCGGGGCTAGCCAAAAACATTCAGTACTTC.